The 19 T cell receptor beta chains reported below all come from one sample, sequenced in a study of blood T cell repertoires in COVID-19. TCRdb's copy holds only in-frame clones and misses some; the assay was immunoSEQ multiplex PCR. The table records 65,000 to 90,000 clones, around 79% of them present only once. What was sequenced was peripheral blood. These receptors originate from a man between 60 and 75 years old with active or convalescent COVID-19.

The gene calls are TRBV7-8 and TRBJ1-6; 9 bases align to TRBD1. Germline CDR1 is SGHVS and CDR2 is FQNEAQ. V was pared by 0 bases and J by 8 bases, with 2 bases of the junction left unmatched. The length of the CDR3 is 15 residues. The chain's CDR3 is CASSLATGGDSPLHF. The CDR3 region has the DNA TGTGCCAGCAGCTTAGCAACAGGGGGCGATTCACCCCTCCACTTT. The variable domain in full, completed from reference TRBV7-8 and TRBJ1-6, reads GAGVSQSPRYKVAKRGQDVALRCDPISGHVSLFWYQQALGQGPEFLTYFQNEAQLDKSGLPSDRFFAERPEGSVSTLKIQRTQQEDSAVYLCASSLATGGDSPLHFGNGTRLTVT.

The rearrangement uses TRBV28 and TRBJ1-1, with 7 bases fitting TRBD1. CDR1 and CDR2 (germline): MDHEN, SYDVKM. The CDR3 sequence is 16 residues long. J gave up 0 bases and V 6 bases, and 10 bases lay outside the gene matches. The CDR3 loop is CASSIDRDRVNTEAFF. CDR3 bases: TGTGCCAGCAGCATCGACAGGGACCGGGTGAACACTGAAGCTTTCTTT.

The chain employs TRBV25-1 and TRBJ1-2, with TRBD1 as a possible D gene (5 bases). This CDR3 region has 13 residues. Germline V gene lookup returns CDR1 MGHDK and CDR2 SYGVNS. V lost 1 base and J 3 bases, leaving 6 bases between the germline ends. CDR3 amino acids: CASSEWGDYGYTF. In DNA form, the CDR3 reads TGTGCCAGCAGTGAATGGGGGGACTATGGCTACACCTTC.

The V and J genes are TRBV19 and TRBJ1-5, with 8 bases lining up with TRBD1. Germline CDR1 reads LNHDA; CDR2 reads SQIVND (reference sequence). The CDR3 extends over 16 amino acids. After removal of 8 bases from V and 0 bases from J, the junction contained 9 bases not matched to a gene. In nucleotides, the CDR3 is TGTGCCAGTGAGATCCGGACAGGGTATAGCAATCAGCCCCAGCATTTT. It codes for CASEIRTGYSNQPQHF.

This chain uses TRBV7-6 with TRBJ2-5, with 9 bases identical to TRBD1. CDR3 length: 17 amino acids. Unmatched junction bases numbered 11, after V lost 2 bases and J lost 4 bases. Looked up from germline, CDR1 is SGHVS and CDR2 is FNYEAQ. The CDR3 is CASSLSVTGGSVETQYF. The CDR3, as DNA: TGTGCCAGCAGCTTAAGCGTCACAGGGGGCAGTGTAGAGACCCAGTACTTC.

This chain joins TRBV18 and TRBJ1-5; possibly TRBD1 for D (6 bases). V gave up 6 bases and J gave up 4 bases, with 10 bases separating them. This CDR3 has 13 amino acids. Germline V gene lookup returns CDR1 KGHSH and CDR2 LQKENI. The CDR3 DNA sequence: TGTGCCAGCTCTGAGGGGGAAAATCAGCCCCAGCATTTT. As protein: CASSEGENQPQHF.

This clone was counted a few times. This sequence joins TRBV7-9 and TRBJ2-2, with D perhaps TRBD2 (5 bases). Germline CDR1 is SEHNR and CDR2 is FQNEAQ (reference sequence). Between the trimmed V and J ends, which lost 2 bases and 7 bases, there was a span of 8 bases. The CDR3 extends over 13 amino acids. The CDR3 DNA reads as TGTGCCAGCAGCTTACGTACTAGCGGGGAGCTGTTTTTT. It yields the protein CASSLRTSGELFF.

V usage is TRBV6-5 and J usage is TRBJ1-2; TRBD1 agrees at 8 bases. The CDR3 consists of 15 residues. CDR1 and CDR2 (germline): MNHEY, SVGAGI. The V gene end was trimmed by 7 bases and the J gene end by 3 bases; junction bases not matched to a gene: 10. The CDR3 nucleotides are TGTGCCAGCACACCAGAGGACAGGGCGGACTATGGCTACACCTTC. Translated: CASTPEDRADYGYTF.

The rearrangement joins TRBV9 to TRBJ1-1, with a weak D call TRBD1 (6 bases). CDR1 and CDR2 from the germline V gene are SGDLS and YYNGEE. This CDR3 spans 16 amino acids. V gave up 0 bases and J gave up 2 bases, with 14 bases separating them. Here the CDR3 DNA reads TGTGCCAGCAGCGTAGGCGCGGGCAGGGGAAACACTGAAGCTTTCTTT. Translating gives CASSVGAGRGNTEAFF. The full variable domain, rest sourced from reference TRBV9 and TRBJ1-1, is DSGVTQTPKHLITATGQRVTLRCSPRSGDLSVYWYQQSLDQGLQFLIQYYNGEERAKGNILERFSAQQFPDLHSELNLSSLELGDSALYFCASSVGAGRGNTEAFFGQGTRLTVV.

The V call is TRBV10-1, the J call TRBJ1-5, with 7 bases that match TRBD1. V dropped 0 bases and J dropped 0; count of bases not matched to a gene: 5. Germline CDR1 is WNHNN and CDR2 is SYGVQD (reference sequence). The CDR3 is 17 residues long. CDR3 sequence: CASSESVGGDSNQPQHF. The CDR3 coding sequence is TGCGCCAGCAGTGAGTCGGTAGGGGGCGATAGCAATCAGCCCCAGCATTTT.

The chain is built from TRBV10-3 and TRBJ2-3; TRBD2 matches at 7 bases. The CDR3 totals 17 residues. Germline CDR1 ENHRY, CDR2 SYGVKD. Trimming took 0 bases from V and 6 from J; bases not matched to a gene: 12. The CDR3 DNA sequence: TGTGCCATCAGTGAGTCTGGGCTAGCGGCGCCCGGGGATACGCAGTATTTT. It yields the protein CAISESGLAAPGDTQYF.

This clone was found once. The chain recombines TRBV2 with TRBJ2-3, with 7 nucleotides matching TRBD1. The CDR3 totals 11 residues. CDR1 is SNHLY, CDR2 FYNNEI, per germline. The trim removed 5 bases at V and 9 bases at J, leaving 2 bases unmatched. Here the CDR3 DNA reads TGTGCCAGCAGTCTACAGGGGACGCAGTATTTT. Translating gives CASSLQGTQYF. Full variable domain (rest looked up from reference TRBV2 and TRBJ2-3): EPEVTQTPSHQVTQMGQEVILRCVPISNHLYFYWYRQILGQKVEFLVSFYNNEISEKSEIFDDQFSVERPDGSNFTLKIRSTKLEDSAMYFCASSLQGTQYFGPGTRLTVL.

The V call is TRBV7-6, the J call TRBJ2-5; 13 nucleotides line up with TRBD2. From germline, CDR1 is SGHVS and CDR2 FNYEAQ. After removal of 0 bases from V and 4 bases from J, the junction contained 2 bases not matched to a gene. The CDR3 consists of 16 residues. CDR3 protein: CASSLARTSGGETQYF. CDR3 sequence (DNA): TGTGCCAGCAGCTTAGCCCGGACTAGCGGGGGAGAGACCCAGTACTTC.

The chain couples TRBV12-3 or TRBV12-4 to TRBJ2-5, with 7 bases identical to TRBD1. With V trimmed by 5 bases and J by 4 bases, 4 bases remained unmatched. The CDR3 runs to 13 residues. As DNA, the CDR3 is TGTGCCAGCAGTCTCCGGGACAGAGAGACCCAGTACTTC. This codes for CASSLRDRETQYF.

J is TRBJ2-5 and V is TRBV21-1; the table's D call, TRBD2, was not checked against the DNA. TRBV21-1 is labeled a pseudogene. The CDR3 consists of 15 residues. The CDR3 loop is CASSKGTPAQETQYF. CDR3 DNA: TGTGCCAGCAGCAAAGGGACTCCGGCCCAAGAGACCCAGTACTTC.

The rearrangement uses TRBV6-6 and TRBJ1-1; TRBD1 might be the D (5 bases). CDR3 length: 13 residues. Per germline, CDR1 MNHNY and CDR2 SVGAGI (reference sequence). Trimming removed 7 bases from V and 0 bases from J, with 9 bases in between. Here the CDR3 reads CASKLTVNTEAFF. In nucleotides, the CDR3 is TGTGCCAGCAAATTGACAGTGAACACTGAAGCTTTCTTT.

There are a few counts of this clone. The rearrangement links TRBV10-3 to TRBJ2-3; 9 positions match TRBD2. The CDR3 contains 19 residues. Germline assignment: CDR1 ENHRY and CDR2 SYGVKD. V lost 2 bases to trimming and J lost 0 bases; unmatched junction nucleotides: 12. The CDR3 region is CAISETHGLAGISTDTQYF. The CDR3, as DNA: TGTGCCATCAGTGAGACGCACGGGCTAGCGGGGATTAGCACAGATACGCAGTATTTT.

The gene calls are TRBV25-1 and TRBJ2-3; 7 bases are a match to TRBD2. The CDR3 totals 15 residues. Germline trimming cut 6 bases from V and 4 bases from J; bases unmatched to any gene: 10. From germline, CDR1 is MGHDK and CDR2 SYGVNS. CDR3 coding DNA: TGTGCCAGCAGCGGCACCAGCGGGGCCGCAGATACGCAGTATTTT. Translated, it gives CASSGTSGAADTQYF.

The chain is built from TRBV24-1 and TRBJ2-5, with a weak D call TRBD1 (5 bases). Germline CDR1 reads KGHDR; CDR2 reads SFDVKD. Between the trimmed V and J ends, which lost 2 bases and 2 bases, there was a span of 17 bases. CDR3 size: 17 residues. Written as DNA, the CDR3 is TGTGCCACCAGTGATTCCGAAACACCGACAGTTCAAGAGACCCAGTACTTC. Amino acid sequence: CATSDSETPTVQETQYF.